This T cell receptor (beta chain) derives from a study of OX40 agonist ivuxolimab in advanced cancers. Background on the study: Of mixed ages from about 20 to 90 and averaging around 60 years, the group was roughly 83% male. Having had anti-PD-1, anti-PD-L1 or anti-CTLA-4 therapy before was allowed, and approximately 40% had some. Study observations and caveats: More expanded clones were found, on average, in CD8+ than in CD4+ T cells.

Libraries were prepared by immunoSEQ multiplex PCR; TCRdb keeps only in-frame clonotypes and omits some of them. Here the sample spans about 45,000 clones, approximately 90% being singletons. Details on this clone: Its antigen is as yet unknown.

The CDR3 has 15 amino acids. CDR1 is SGDLS, CDR2 YYNGEE, per germline. The V gene end was trimmed by 0 bases and the J gene end by 6 bases; junction bases not matched to a gene: 3. The sequence was obtained from an adult with an advanced solid tumor such as melanoma, head and neck, liver or kidney cancer. The sequencing used CD4+ or CD8+ T cells sorted from blood, collected in a trial of the OX40 agonist ivuxolimab. The J gene is TRBJ2-2, the V gene TRBV9, with 9 bases fitting TRBD2. The CDR3 sequence: CASSVGGGAPGELFF. Written as DNA, the CDR3 is TGTGCCAGCAGCGTAGGCGGGGGGGCACCCGGGGAGCTGTTTTTT.